The next 7 T cell receptor beta chains were all read from a single sample in a study of shared clonotypes between healthy human individuals. Sequenced by immunoSEQ multiplex PCR; TCRdb stores in-frame clones only, minus some. The repertoire holds some 580,000 clones, about 97% seen once, with roughly 0.055% in the top ten. Input material: naive CD4+ T cells sorted from blood. The subset was: CD45RA+ positively selected. These receptors were collected from a woman under 40 in good health.

As concerns this clone: At the DNA level, this CDR3 is encoded by other sequences in the same sample as well. The CDR3 here is CASSFGDSGNTIYF. Here the CDR3 DNA reads TGCGCCAGCAGCTTTGGTGACTCTGGAAACACCATATATTTT. This sequence joins TRBV5-1 and TRBJ1-3, with D unresolved. The CDR3 sequence is 14 residues long. Germline values: CDR1 SGHRS, CDR2 YFSETQ. V dropped 2 bases and J dropped 0 bases, with 6 bases sitting between them.

This chain links TRBV11-2 with TRBJ1-1; 7 bases line up with TRBD1. V lost 7 bases to trimming and J lost 1 base; unmatched junction nucleotides: 6. Germline V gene data show CDR1 as SGHAT and CDR2 as FQNNGV. The CDR3 totals 14 residues. The CDR3 DNA reads TGTGCCAGCAAATCCGGGACAGCGAACACTGAAGCTTTCTTT. It encodes CASKSGTANTEAFF.

The chain recombines TRBV29-1 with TRBJ2-1, with 8 bases lining up with TRBD1. In germline, CDR1 is SQVTM, CDR2 ANQGSEA. CDR3 size: 12 residues. The V gene end was trimmed by 4 bases and the J gene end by 8 bases; junction bases not matched to a gene: 4. In DNA, the CDR3 is TGCAGCGTTGTTCTGACAGGGGATGAGCAGTTCTTC. The encoded protein is CSVVLTGDEQFF.

The chain recombines TRBV5-4 with TRBJ1-5; no firm D call. V lost 4 bases, J lost 4 bases, and 6 bases lay in between. The CDR3 sequence is 12 residues long. Germline CDR1 SGHNT, CDR2 YYREEE (reference sequence). This chain's CDR3 is CASSLGNQPQHF. The CDR3 bases are TGTGCCAGCAGCCTTGGGAATCAGCCCCAGCATTTT.

The V call is TRBV27, the J call TRBJ1-5; TRBD1 aligns across 7 bases. There are 13 residues in the CDR3. J gave up 9 bases and V 5 bases, and 7 bases lay outside the gene matches. CDR1 MNHEY and CDR2 SMNVEV come from the germline V gene (reference sequence). Here the CDR3 DNA reads TGTGCCAGCAGTCCAGGGACAGTCCTGCCCCAGCATTTT. Translated, it gives CASSPGTVLPQHF.

V gene TRBV5-4 combines with J gene TRBJ2-1, with TRBD2 matching over 8 bases. The V and J ends lost 4 bases and 8 bases, in that order; junction bases with no gene match: 14. CDR1 is SGHNT and CDR2 is YYREEE in the germline V gene (reference sequence). The CDR3 runs to 16 residues. The CDR3 region is CASSAGPSGPGYEQFF. CDR3 in DNA: TGTGCCAGCAGCGCCGGACCTAGCGGGCCAGGCTATGAGCAGTTCTTC.

This sequence joins TRBV15 and TRBJ2-7, with unresolved D. Deletions cut 0 bases from V and 4 bases from J, with 13 bases between. The CDR3 spans 15 residues. Germline-derived CDR1 and CDR2 are LNHNV and YYDKDF (reference sequence). CDR3 nucleotide sequence: TGTGCCACCAGCAGAGATATGGGAAGTCCATACGAGCAGTACTTC. Residues: CATSRDMGSPYEQYF. Complete variable domain (other parts from reference TRBV15 and TRBJ2-7): DAMVIQNPRYQVTQFGKPVTLSCSQTLNHNVMYWYQQKSSQAPKLLFHYYDKDFNNEADTPDNFQSRRPNTSFCFLDIRSPGLGDTAMYLCATSRDMGSPYEQYFGPGTRLTVT.